This T cell receptor beta chain derives from a study of Ad26.COV2.S vaccination and SARS-CoV-2 variants. Study information: The donor belonged to the COV1001 Ad26.COV2.S trial arm. Ad26.COV2.S shots went into the muscle once or twice, 56 days apart. Study-level findings and limits: Participants in the vaccine arm had higher spike-specific TCR breadth; placebo recipients had lower.

Germline V lookup: CDR1 SGHRS, CDR2 YFSETQ. CDR3 size: 13 residues. The V end was cut by 3 bases, the J end by 4 bases, with 8 bases between. Assay used: immunoSEQ multiplex PCR; TCRdb lists only in-frame clones, some missing. The profile covers about 450,000 clones, with approximately 89% appearing a single time and around 2.6% taken by the ten largest. Treatment described: 15 to 20 received Ad26.COV2.S at low or high dose, single or two shots; roughly five received placebo; per-sample allocation not given. Samples came from day 63 after the first vaccine or placebo injection. The donor's status was that of an adult aged 18-55 years in Boston. Regarding this clone: Its matching antigen is unknown. This sample includes further DNA sequences coding for the same CDR3.

The rearrangement links TRBV5-1 to TRBJ1-5; D ambiguous. The sequencing here drew on peripheral blood, taken in a trial of Ad26.COV2.S vaccine versus placebo. The sequence derives from a person aged 18-60 years who received the Ad26.COV2.S COVID-19 vaccine or a placebo. CDR3 loop: CASSSDPNQPQHF. The CDR3 bases are TGCGCCAGCAGCTCGGACCCGAATCAGCCCCAGCATTTT.